This T cell receptor beta chain is drawn from a study of graft-versus-host responses after intestinal transplantation (dated by TCRdb to the early 2020s). With regard to the full study: The transplants that recipients got were multivisceral, liver-intestinal, or isolated intestinal. After intestinal transplantation, graft-versus-host and host-versus-graft alloreactive T cell clones in the graft, circulation and bone marrow were tracked using bulk TCR-beta CDR3 sequencing. Every recipient was given anti-thymocyte globulin induction, then maintenance tacrolimus and steroids for about three years. Rather than going through the commercial service, samples from three later patients were sequenced in-house on an Illumina MiSeq and processed with MiXCR. A peak of at least 4% donor T cells among recipient peripheral blood mononuclear cells was the definition used for donor T cell macrochimerism. To identify alloreactive clones, pre-transplant mixed lymphocyte reaction products were sequenced and compared with unstimulated pre-transplant donor and recipient T cells. The cohort enrolled about two dozen intestinal transplant recipients, one of whom was a retransplant, and a few patients without pretransplant specimens were excluded. Paper-wide results and their limitations: Early after transplant, peak levels of circulating GvH clones were found to be associated with declines in HvG clones. GvH clones turned up in recipient bone marrow, with some appearing earlier in ileal mucosa or blood, a pattern consistent with an intestinal mucosal origin. In patients with donor T cell macrochimerism, the allografts had high GvH to HvG T cell clonal ratios. Conclusions were limited by the relatively low number and heterogeneity of intestinal transplant patients.

About this clone: What antigen it recognizes has not been identified. No quality values exist for individual bases; no much larger clone is one base distant.

Reading the label with the study, this specimen's time point is: cells obtained before transplantation from donor or recipient. CD3+CD4+ and CD3+CD8+ populations were FACS-sorted from unstimulated pre-transplant donor and recipient cells taken from spleen or lymph nodes. The CDR3, cysteine through phenylalanine, is 13 amino acids long. Kept here is only the CDR3 DNA, which spans 39 bases and is read in frame from base 1. The V and J ends are trimmed by 1 base and 8 bases, leaving 9 bases between them. Via the germline V gene, CDR1 is SGHVS and CDR2 FQNEAQ. Library preparation was by the immunoSEQ multiplex PCR assay. In most patients, genomic DNA was isolated using the Qiagen DNeasy Blood and Tissue Kit and sent frozen to Adaptive Biotechnologies for TCR sequencing. For most patients, high-throughput TCR-beta CDR3 sequencing of genomic DNA was performed by Adaptive Biotechnologies. The paper's processing steps were these. Adaptive's ImmunoSEQ software was the source of the TCR sequencing data for approximately 18 patients, while a few other patients were processed with MiXCR and VDJtools. To correct CD4 versus CD8 sorting errors, any sequence found in both subsets at a frequency ratio below 5:1 was removed. CDR3 nucleotide sequences shared by donor and recipient were removed because the origin of these sequences could not be assigned. To count as alloreactive, a clone needed at least 2-fold expansion over unstimulated cells and a minimum CFSE-low frequency of 0.002% (template counts) or 0.001% (read counts). A clone was considered mappable if detected in the sequenced pre-transplant spleen, lymph node, or MLR CFSE-low populations of the donor or recipient. The cumulative frequency of alloreactive clones was calculated as a percentage of all sequences, weighted by copy number. Sourced from immuneACCESS, this table was stored by TCRdb with only in-frame sequences that have V and J called. A share of the clones is absent; for the studies checked, an unresolved V gene accounts for under half, and the remainder has no known explanation. V, J and clone size derive from that table, while D and trimming were established from the DNA sequence. A total of about 90,000 clones appear in this sample, roughly four fifths of them only once. In total, the top ten clones hold approximately 0.78% of the sample.

Here the chain combines TRBV7-8 and TRBJ2-1, with a tentative D gene TRBD2 over 6 matching bases. The source material was unstimulated CD4+ T cells sorted from spleen or lymph node cells, sampled before intestinal transplant. This TCR was sampled from a human donor who received an intestinal transplant. In nucleotides, the sequence is TGTGCCAGCAGCTTAGAAGGGGAGGATGAGCAGTTCTTC. Its protein reads: CASSLEGEDEQFF.